This is a list of T cell receptor beta chains from one sample in a study of shared clonotypes between healthy human individuals. Assay: immunoSEQ multiplex PCR; the TCRdb copy retains only in-frame clones and omits some. This table has about 2.4 million clones, approximately 94% appearing once. Sequenced input: naive CD4+ T cells from PBMCs. The source is a man aged 18 to 30 in good health. Some clones in this sample may be carry-over from other donors' samples. Each CDR3 is given with its conserved first and last residue. The D gene is left open where the match is weak. Size is omitted from some rows. Given values are once, few, many or a class for expanded clones.

abundance,v_gene,d_gene,j_gene,CDR3nt,CDR3aa
NA,TRBV5-1,NA,TRBJ2-3,TGCGCCAGCAGCTTCGAAGGGACTGATACGCAGTATTTT,CASSFEGTDTQYF
NA,TRBV7-2,TRBD2,TRBJ2-7,TGTGCCAGCAGCTTAGAAGCGGGAGGACCCTACGAGCAGTACTTC,CASSLEAGGPYEQYF
NA,TRBV5-1,NA,TRBJ2-1,TGCGCCAGCAGCTTGCGGCTAGCCGATGAGCAGTTCTTC,CASSLRLADEQFF
NA,TRBV28,NA,TRBJ1-3,TGTGCCAGCAGTCGGCCCCCCGGGGACATCTCTGGAAACACCATATATTTT,CASSRPPGDISGNTIYF
NA,TRBV7-9,TRBD1,TRBJ2-2,TGTGCCAGCAGCTTGGCACAGGGGGATAACACCGGGGAGCTGTTTTTT,CASSLAQGDNTGELFF
NA,TRBV5-1,NA,TRBJ1-1,TGCGCCAGCAGCTTTGGGGGGGTGGTCACTGAAGCTTTCTTT,CASSFGGVVTEAFF
NA,TRBV19,TRBD2,TRBJ2-1,TGTGCCAGTAGTATCTTGACTAGCGGCCTCGGGACCGATGAGCAGTTCTTC,CASSILTSGLGTDEQFF
NA,TRBV7-9,NA,TRBJ2-5,TGTGCCAGCAGCTTAGTAAGGGCAGGGCGAGAGACCCAGTACTTC,CASSLVRAGRETQYF
NA,TRBV27,NA,TRBJ2-2,TGTGCCAGCACCGCTGGGGGGAGCACCGGGGAGCTGTTTTTT,CASTAGGSTGELFF
NA,TRBV5-6,NA,TRBJ2-3,TGTGCCAGCAGCTTTGGATCTCCCACAGATACGCAGTATTTT,CASSFGSPTDTQYF
NA,TRBV6-5,NA,TRBJ2-6,TGTGCCAGCTGCCCCAGGTTCTCTGGGGCCAACGTCCTGACTTTC,CASCPRFSGANVLTF
NA,TRBV10-3,TRBD1,TRBJ2-1,TGTGCCATCAGTGTCAGGGACAGTAATGAGCAGTTCTTC,CAISVRDSNEQFF
NA,TRBV15,NA,TRBJ1-5,TGTGCCACCAGCAAAGATGGGAGGGGGATTCAGCCCCAGCATTTT,CATSKDGRGIQPQHF
NA,TRBV19,TRBD2,TRBJ2-3,TGTGCCAGTAGGAAAACCGGGACTAGCGGAAAAACAGATACGCAGTATTTT,CASRKTGTSGKTDTQYF
NA,TRBV7-3,TRBD2,TRBJ2-2,TGTGCCAGCAGCCCTTACTCCGGGACTAGCGGAGTCACCGGGGAGCTGTTTTTT,CASSPYSGTSGVTGELFF
NA,TRBV28,TRBD1,TRBJ1-5,TGTGCCACCGCAGATCCCAGCACAGGGGACAATCAGCCCCAGCATTTT,CATADPSTGDNQPQHF
NA,TRBV25-1,TRBD1,TRBJ1-1,TGTGCCAGCAGTTTACAGGGGGGGAACACTGAAGCTTTCTTT,CASSLQGGNTEAFF
NA,TRBV10-3,TRBD2,TRBJ2-1,TGTGCCATCAGGGACCAACCGGGACTAGCGGGAGGAAGCTCCTACAATGAGCAGTTCTTC,CAIRDQPGLAGGSSYNEQFF
NA,TRBV18,TRBD2,TRBJ2-7,TGTGCCAGCTCTTCCCTAGCGGGAGTATACTACGAGCAGTACTTC,CASSSLAGVYYEQYF
NA,TRBV6-5,NA,TRBJ1-2,TGTGCCAGCAGTCTTTTTCCAGGGGCTTTCAATGGCTACACCTTC,CASSLFPGAFNGYTF
NA,TRBV18,TRBD1,TRBJ1-4,TGTGCCAGCTCACCAACGACAGGGTTGGATGAAAAACTGTTTTTT,CASSPTTGLDEKLFF
NA,TRBV9,TRBD2,TRBJ2-1,TGTGCCAGCAGCGTCCGCGGGAGTCCCGCTGACAATGAGCAGTTCTTC,CASSVRGSPADNEQFF
NA,TRBV28,TRBD1,TRBJ1-4,TGTGCCAGCAGTTTTAGACAGGGGGCTTCAAGCGAAAAACTGTTTTTT,CASSFRQGASSEKLFF
NA,TRBV18,NA,TRBJ2-7,TGTGCCAGCCGGGACGACTCCTACGAGCAGTACTTC,CASRDDSYEQYF
NA,TRBV7-7,NA,TRBJ2-3,TGTGCCAGCAGCTTCTTATCTAGTTTTAATTCAGATACGCAGTATTTT,CASSFLSSFNSDTQYF
NA,TRBV29-1,TRBD1,TRBJ1-4,TGCAGCGCACAGGGGGCGGAGCGTGAAAAACTGTTTTTT,CSAQGAEREKLFF
NA,TRBV7-2,NA,TRBJ1-4,TGTGCCAGCAGCTCCCCGGGACGCGGTGAAAAACTGTTTTTT,CASSSPGRGEKLFF
once,TRBV19,TRBD1,TRBJ1-5,TGTGCCAGTAGTATACGGACAGGGGGCCCTCAGCCCCAGCATTTT,CASSIRTGGPQPQHF
NA,TRBV4-1,NA,TRBJ2-3,TGCGCCAGCAGCCACCCCGCGGCCCCCACGCAGTATTTT,CASSHPAAPTQYF
few,TRBV2,NA,TRBJ2-5,TGTGCCAGCAGATATGGGAGCAGGCTCCAAGAGACCCAGTACTTC,CASRYGSRLQETQYF
once,TRBV27,TRBD1,TRBJ2-7,TGTGCCAGCAGTAGGACAGGGGCCGCCTACGAGCAGTACTTC,CASSRTGAAYEQYF
NA,TRBV27,TRBD2,TRBJ2-1,TGTGCCAGCAGTTCTTTTCTTGCGGGAGCCTACAATGAGCAGTTCTTC,CASSSFLAGAYNEQFF
NA,TRBV6-1,NA,TRBJ2-7,TGTGCCAGCAGTGAACTAACAGGGCTTCAGCAGTACTTC,CASSELTGLQQYF
NA,TRBV12-5,NA,TRBJ2-5,TGTGCTAGTGGTTTGGGGGCAGCAACTCAAGAGACCCAGTACTTC,CASGLGAATQETQYF
NA,TRBV7-9,NA,TRBJ2-7,TGTGCCAGCAGCCAACAGGCGGGCGAGCAGTACTTC,CASSQQAGEQYF
NA,TRBV25-1,TRBD1,TRBJ2-1,TGTGCCAGTCATCCGACAGGGGCGATCGATGAGCAGTTCTTC,CASHPTGAIDEQFF
NA,TRBV28,NA,TRBJ2-7,TGTGCCAGCAGTTTCCGGGGAGTGGCTAGTTACGAGCAGTACTTC,CASSFRGVASYEQYF
NA,TRBV4-1,TRBD1,TRBJ2-7,TGCGCCAGCGGCCCGGGACAGGGGTTTTACGAGCAGTACTTC,CASGPGQGFYEQYF
NA,TRBV5-1,TRBD1,TRBJ2-2,TGCGCCAGCAGCTTGGTGGGACAGGGCGACGGGGAGCTGTTTTTT,CASSLVGQGDGELFF
NA,TRBV30,TRBD1,TRBJ1-2,TGTGCCTGGAGTCAATACAGGGGGTTGGACTATGGCTACACCTTC,CAWSQYRGLDYGYTF
NA,TRBV18,TRBD1,TRBJ1-5,TGTGCCAGCTCACCAGGACAGGCCCCCCAGCCCCAGCATTTT,CASSPGQAPQPQHF
NA,TRBV11-3,NA,TRBJ2-3,TGTGCCAGCAGCTTAGATTTGGGAGCAGATACGCAGTATTTT,CASSLDLGADTQYF
NA,TRBV5-1,TRBD2,TRBJ2-7,TGCGCCAGCAGCTTGGCCGGCAGGGAGGGGTACGAGCAGTACTTC,CASSLAGREGYEQYF
once,TRBV7-2,TRBD2,TRBJ2-2,TGTGCCAGCAGCCAGACTAGCGGAGCCAACACCGGGGAGCTGTTTTTT,CASSQTSGANTGELFF
NA,TRBV7-9,NA,TRBJ2-2,TGTGCCAGCAGCTTAGACCCGTATACCGGGGAGCTGTTTTTT,CASSLDPYTGELFF
once,TRBV5-1,NA,TRBJ2-7,TGCGCCAGCAGCTTGGCCCCCCCAAGGGGCGCCTACGAGCAGTACTTC,CASSLAPPRGAYEQYF
NA,TRBV27,NA,TRBJ1-6,TGTGCCAGCAGGGAGAGGAATTCACCCCTCCACTTT,CASRERNSPLHF
NA,TRBV14,NA,TRBJ2-1,TGTGCCAGCAGCCAAGCTGCGGGCTCCATGTACAATGAGCAGTTCTTC,CASSQAAGSMYNEQFF
NA,TRBV28,TRBD1,TRBJ1-4,TGTGCCAGCAGCATCGGGGGGACAGGGACTAATGAAAAACTGTTTTTT,CASSIGGTGTNEKLFF
once,TRBV5-4,NA,TRBJ1-2,TGTGCCAGCAGCTCCAGTAAGGGGGACTTTAACTATGGCTACACCTTC,CASSSSKGDFNYGYTF
once,TRBV5-1,NA,TRBJ2-1,TGCGCCAGCAGCCTGGTGGGTCCATCCTACAATGAGCAGTTCTTC,CASSLVGPSYNEQFF
once,TRBV28,NA,TRBJ1-3,TGTGCCAGCAGTTTGGGTAGCTCTGGAAACACCATATATTTT,CASSLGSSGNTIYF
NA,TRBV19,NA,TRBJ2-5,TGTGCCAGTAGTCACCGCGCAGCTCAAAAGGAGACCCAGTACTTC,CASSHRAAQKETQYF
NA,TRBV2,TRBD2,TRBJ2-5,TGTGCCAGCAGGCTAGCGGAAGAGACCCAGTACTTC,CASRLAEETQYF
NA,TRBV7-8,NA,TRBJ2-1,TGTGCCAGCAGCCCCAACAGGGACAATGAGCAGTTCTTC,CASSPNRDNEQFF
NA,TRBV28,TRBD1,TRBJ2-7,TGTGCCAGCAGGCGCCAGGGGGTCTACGAGCAGTACTTC,CASRRQGVYEQYF
NA,TRBV27,TRBD2,TRBJ2-1,TGTGCCAGCAGTTTCAGACTAGCGGAGGGCCCTTGGTTAATCTTC,CASSFRLAEGPWLIF
NA,TRBV6-1,NA,TRBJ2-7,TGTGCCAGCAGTCACAGGGAATTAATCGAGCAGTACTTC,CASSHRELIEQYF
NA,TRBV7-2,NA,TRBJ1-2,TGTGCCAGCAGCTTAGCGCAACAGCTATGGAGCTACACCTTC,CASSLAQQLWSYTF